The 32 T cell receptor beta chains below were found in one sample sequenced in a study of T cells in women clearing cervical HPV infection. Sequencing used immunoSEQ multiplex PCR; TCRdb keeps in-frame clones, though not all of them. This sample contains around 31,000 clones. Sequencing was performed on blood buffy coat. The receptors stem from a woman aged 18 to 75 with a cervical HPV16 infection that either progressed to CIN3+ or cleared (not recorded which).

About this clone itself: The read falls 3 residues short of the CDR3 end, and the missing part is taken from the germline J gene. The J gene is TRBJ2-7, the V gene TRBV6-2 or TRBV6-3; TRBD2 matches at 7 bases. Per the germline V gene, CDR1 is MNHEY and CDR2 is SVGEGT. V lost 10 bases, J lost 4 bases, and 10 bases stayed unmatched. The CDR3 spans 13 residues. The DNA read from the CDR3 is TGTGCCACTTCCGGGACTACCCTTTACGAG. Its translation: CATSGTTLYE. The CDR3 as a whole reads CATSGTTLYEQYF.

Comments on this clone: With the read ending 3 residues before the CDR3 end, the germline J gene is used to fill in that end. V usage is TRBV7-2 and J usage is TRBJ2-7; D not certain. CDR1 SGHTA and CDR2 FQGNSA come from the germline V gene. CDR3 length: 15 residues. The V and J ends lost 1 base and 0 bases respectively, with 10 bases between them. The CDR3 spells CASSLVAASSYEQYF. CDR3 bases read: TGTGCCAGCAGCTTAGTTGCGGCGAGCTCCTACGAG.

Notes on this clone: The read stops 3 residues short of the end of the CDR3; the missing end is completed from the germline J gene. This sequence joins TRBV7-2 and TRBJ1-1, with D possibly matching TRBD1 (5 bases). V lost 3 bases to trimming and J lost 1 base, with 6 bases between them. Germline V gene lookup returns CDR1 SGHTA and CDR2 FQGNSA. The CDR3 length is 13 residues. CDR3 sequence: CASSLTANTEAFF. CDR3 DNA, as far as it was read: TGTGCCAGCAGCTTGACAGCGAACACTGAA.

Remarks on this clone: The sequenced fragment ends 3 residues before the CDR3 boundary, so the rest is inferred from the germline J gene. This rearrangement joins TRBV7-2 to TRBJ1-1; maybe TRBD1 (6 bases). This CDR3 is built from 14 residues. Trimming took off 3 bases at V and 1 base at J, with 9 bases between the two ends. Germline CDR1 SGHTA, CDR2 FQGNSA. Incomplete CDR3 DNA: TGTGCCAGCAGCTTGTCAGGGGAGAACACTGAA. Translating it yields CASSLSGENTE. The full CDR3 protein is CASSLSGENTEAFF.

A remark on this clone: The sequenced fragment ends 3 residues before the CDR3 boundary, so the rest is inferred from the germline J gene. This rearrangement joins TRBV6-4 to TRBJ2-1, with a weak D call TRBD2 (6 bases). The germline V gene has CDR1 MRHNA and CDR2 SNTAGT. This CDR3 is built from 15 residues. The V end lost 0 bases, the J end lost 4 bases, and 10 bases lay between the germline ends. The sequenced CDR3 bases are TGTGCCAGCAGTGACTCTGCGGGGTCATACAATGAG. Translation gives CASSDSAGSYNE. The whole CDR3 region reads CASSDSAGSYNEQFF.

To note about this clone: The CDR3 goes on 3 residues after the read ends, and that part is filled in from the germline J gene. V usage is TRBV20-1 and J usage is TRBJ2-4; D is unclear. Germline CDR1 reads DFQATT; CDR2 reads SNEGSKA (reference sequence). CDR3 length: 14 amino acids. Trimming shortened V by 0 bases and J by 4 bases, and 10 bases separated the two germline ends. The CDR3 bases that were read are TGCAGTGCTAGAGATCCGGCAGGAAAAAACATT. This encodes CSARDPAGKNI. The entire CDR3 reads CSARDPAGKNIQYF.

As for this clone: Read data end 3 residues before the CDR3 end; the end is taken from the germline J gene. The rearrangement uses TRBV20-1 and TRBJ2-3; a weak D match, TRBD1 (6 bases). The germline V gene has CDR1 DFQATT and CDR2 SNEGSKA (reference sequence). This CDR3 is 13 amino acids long. Trimming pared 1 base from V and 7 bases from J, leaving 12 bases between. CDR3 DNA, as far as it was read: TGCAGTGCTAGAGGGGAACAGGGTCATACG. Encoded protein: CSARGEQGHT. In full, the CDR3 reads CSARGEQGHTQYF.

Remarks on this clone: The read terminates 3 residues ahead of where the CDR3 ends, so the germline J gene completes it. The chain employs TRBV5-1 and TRBJ2-2; D gene ambiguous. The CDR3 is 15 amino acids. Trimming left V 4 bases short and J 0 bases short, with 10 bases between. Germline CDR1 reads SGHRS; CDR2 reads YFSETQ. This chain's CDR3 is CASSNAPTNTGELFF. The covered CDR3 bases are TGCGCCAGCAGCAACGCGCCTACGAACACCGGGGAG.

As for this clone: Sequencing ends 3 residues short of the CDR3 end; the germline J gene provides the rest. The chain carries TRBV2 and TRBJ2-7; maybe TRBD2 (7 bases). In germline, CDR1 is SNHLY, CDR2 FYNNEI. Between the trimmed V and J ends, which lost 6 bases and 4 bases, there was a span of 10 bases. CDR3 size: 12 residues. The part of the CDR3 DNA that was read is TGTGCCAGCAGAGGGGGGGGATACGAG. Residues: CASRGGGYE. In full, the CDR3 reads CASRGGGYEQYF.

Worth noting for this clone: The missing CDR3 end, 3 residues past where the read stops, is filled in from the germline J gene. This sequence joins TRBV18 and TRBJ2-7, with 7 nucleotides matching TRBD1. The CDR3 extends over 16 amino acids. J was trimmed by 0 bases and V by 0 bases; bases with no gene match: 5. Germline lookup yields CDR1 KGHSH and CDR2 LQKENI. The CDR3 region is CASSPPTGVSSYEQYF. The CDR3 DNA, read in part, is TGTGCCAGCTCACCACCCACAGGGGTAAGCTCCTACGAG.

Notes on this clone: The CDR3 goes on 3 residues after the read ends, and that part is filled in from the germline J gene. V is TRBV7-9 and J is TRBJ2-1; tentative D call: TRBD2 (6 bases). Germline CDR1 and CDR2: SEHNR and FQNEAQ (reference sequence). The length of the CDR3 is 15 residues. The germline V and J ends were trimmed by 0 bases and 3 bases, with 9 bases remaining between them. The CDR3 sequence is CASSLAGTYYNEQFF. The CDR3 DNA, read in part, is TGTGCCAGCAGCTTAGCAGGGACTTACTACAATGAG.

Points on this clone: Read coverage stops 3 residues before the CDR3 terminus; the germline J gene supplies the remainder. V is TRBV5-1 and J is TRBJ2-1; 7 bases agree with TRBD1. V lost 5 bases and J lost 3; bases outside the gene matches: 5. The CDR3 has 14 residues. Germline assignment: CDR1 SGHRS and CDR2 YFSETQ. CDR3 DNA, as far as it was read: TGCGCCAGCAGATCAGGGGGAATCTACAATGAG. It yields the protein CASRSGGIYNE. The CDR3 in full is CASRSGGIYNEQFF.

About this clone: The read ends 3 residues before the CDR3 terminus; that terminus is restored from the germline J gene. The gene calls are TRBV11-2 and TRBJ1-2; possibly TRBD1 for D (5 bases). This CDR3 is built from 14 residues. The germline CDR1 and CDR2 sequences are SGHAT and FQNNGV. CDR3 sequence reads: CASSLDRQGGGYTF. The sequenced CDR3 bases are TGTGCCAGCAGCTTAGATCGGCAGGGAGGGGGC.

As to this clone: The read terminates 3 residues ahead of where the CDR3 ends, so the germline J gene completes it. The chain carries TRBV5-1 and TRBJ2-1; 8 nucleotides match TRBD2. This CDR3 region has 15 residues. CDR1 and CDR2 (germline): SGHRS, YFSETQ. The J segment lost 0 bases and the V segment lost 2 bases, leaving 1 base of the junction unmatched. The covered CDR3 bases are TGCGCCAGCAGCTTCGGGGGGGGCTCCTACAATGAG. Translating gives CASSFGGGSYNE. The whole CDR3 sequence reads CASSFGGGSYNEQFF. Based on the CDR3 plus reference TRBV5-1 and TRBJ2-1, the full variable domain is KAGVTQTPRYLIKTRGQQVTLSCSPISGHRSVSWYQQTPGQGLQFLFEYFSETQRNKGNFPGRFSGRQFSNSRSEMNVSTLELGDSALYLCASSFGGGSYNEQFFGPGTRLTVL.

Turning to this clone: The sequence runs out 3 residues before the end of the CDR3; the remainder is reconstructed from the germline J gene. The rearrangement uses TRBV20-1 and TRBJ1-1; no clear D gene. CDR3 length: 12 amino acids. Per germline, CDR1 DFQATT and CDR2 SNEGSKA (reference sequence). V was clipped by 0 bases and J by 7 bases, with 9 bases between them. CDR3 DNA (partial): TGCAGTGCTAGAGATCGTGAGGTTGAA. Residues: CSARDREVE. The entire CDR3 sequence reads CSARDREVEAFF.

As concerns this clone: The sequenced fragment ends 3 residues before the CDR3 boundary, so the rest is inferred from the germline J gene. This chain links TRBV30 with TRBJ1-2; 7 bases map to TRBD1. Germline CDR1 reads GTSNPN; CDR2 reads SVGIG (reference sequence). This CDR3 comprises 13 residues. The V segment lost 3 bases and the J segment 3 bases; nucleotides outside the gene matches: 4. The sequenced CDR3 bases are TGTGCCTGGAGGACAGGGAAACACTATGGC. Amino acid sequence: CAWRTGKHYG. The whole CDR3 sequence is CAWRTGKHYGYTF.

Regarding this clone: The read ends 3 residues early relative to the CDR3; the germline J gene fills the gap. The chain recombines TRBV29-1 with TRBJ2-2; 9 bases fit TRBD1. The CDR3 loop spans 13 amino acids. The ends lost 5 bases at V and 6 bases at J; junction bases unmatched: 4. The germline V gene has CDR1 SQVTM and CDR2 ANQGSEA. CDR3 bases read: TGCAGCGTTAACAGGGGGCGCGCCGGGGAG. Its protein product is CSVNRGRAGE. The entire CDR3 protein is CSVNRGRAGELFF.

As concerns this clone: The read ends 3 residues before the CDR3 terminus; that terminus is restored from the germline J gene. The chain combines TRBV6-2 or TRBV6-3 with TRBJ1-2, with TRBD1 identical over 10 bases. The CDR3 extends over 15 amino acids. V lost 6 bases to trimming and J lost 3 bases; unmatched junction nucleotides: 7. CDR1 is MNHEY, CDR2 SVGEGT, per germline. CDR3 DNA, as far as it was read: TGTGCCAGCAGGTCCGCCGGGACAGGGGACTATGGC. It codes for CASRSAGTGDYG. The whole CDR3 is CASRSAGTGDYGYTF.

Notes on this clone: From the germline J gene comes the end of the CDR3, since the read stops 3 residues before it. This chain joins TRBV30 and TRBJ1-6; D is uncertain. V was cut by 0 bases and J by 5 bases, with 5 bases left in between. CDR1 and CDR2 (germline): GTSNPN, SVGIG (reference sequence). CDR3 length equals 13 residues. CDR3 DNA, as far as it was read: TGTGCCTGGAGTGTACAGAATAATTCACCC. This encodes CAWSVQNNSP. The entire CDR3 is CAWSVQNNSPLHF.

As concerns this clone: The DNA ends 3 residues before the CDR3 does, and the rest of the CDR3 is filled in from the germline J gene. This same CDR3 is encoded by further DNA sequences in the sample. V usage is TRBV5-6 and J usage is TRBJ2-1, with D hard to call. Germline CDR1 SGHDT, CDR2 YYEEEE. This CDR3 contains 15 residues. The V end lost 2 bases, the J end lost 6 bases, and 15 bases lay between the germline ends. The sequenced CDR3 bases are TGTGCCAGCAGCTTAAGAGCTTTATCCCGCAATGAG. Translating it yields CASSLRALSRNE. The complete CDR3 reads CASSLRALSRNEQFF.

Partial CDR3 DNA: TGTGCCAGCAGCTACAGGGCAACAGATACG. Its translation: CASSYRATDT. The entire CDR3 is CASSYRATDTQYF. This rearrangement joins TRBV7-2 to TRBJ2-3, with D perhaps TRBD1 (6 bases). The CDR3 end falls 3 residues outside the read, so it is completed with the germline J gene. The CDR3 is made up of 13 amino acids. Germline assignment: CDR1 SGHTA and CDR2 FQGNSA. Trimming pared 4 bases from V and 3 bases from J, leaving 8 bases between. The variable domain in full, completed from reference TRBV7-2 and TRBJ2-3, reads GAGVSQSPSNKVTEKGKDVELRCDPISGHTALYWYRQSLGQGLEFLIYFQGNSAPDKSGLPSDRFSAERTGGSVSTLTIQRTQQEDSAVYLCASSYRATDTQYFGPGTRLTVL.

In regard to this clone: The read terminates 3 residues ahead of where the CDR3 ends, so the germline J gene completes it. The J gene is TRBJ2-3, the V gene TRBV12-3 or TRBV12-4, with 13 bases fitting TRBD2. V shed 5 bases and J 5 bases; nucleotides not matched to a gene: 1. The CDR3 spans 14 residues. The CDR3 bases that were read are TGTGCCAGCAGTCGGACTAGCGGGGGAGATACG. Protein sequence: CASSRTSGGDT. The CDR3 in its entirety is CASSRTSGGDTQYF.

To note about this clone: The CDR3 is cut off 3 residues early in the read; its end comes from the germline J gene. This rearrangement joins TRBV11-2 to TRBJ1-3, with 9 bases lining up with TRBD1. This CDR3 region has 15 residues. Germline loops: CDR1 SGHAT, CDR2 FQNNGV. J was trimmed by 4 bases and V by 5 bases; bases with no gene match: 6. Partial CDR3 DNA: TGTGCCAGCAGCCCACAGGGGGCTAACGGAAACACC. This encodes CASSPQGANGNT. From start to end, the CDR3 is CASSPQGANGNTIYF. The entire variable domain, with the rest obtained from reference TRBV11-2 and TRBJ1-3, is as follows: EAGVAQSPRYKIIEKRQSVAFWCNPISGHATLYWYQQILGQGPKLLIQFQNNGVVDDSQLPKDRFSAERLKGVDSTLKIQPAKLEDSAVYLCASSPQGANGNTIYFGEGSWLTVV.

Turning to this clone: The observed sequence ends 3 residues before the CDR3 terminus, with the missing tail filled in from the germline J gene. The chain combines TRBV28 with TRBJ1-2, with 10 bases lining up with TRBD1. The CDR3 contains 14 residues. Germline loops: CDR1 MDHEN, CDR2 SYDVKM. With 6 bases clipped from V and 4 bases from J, the junction kept 5 bases outside the gene matches. The CDR3: CASSLGQGSYGYTF. CDR3 bases read: TGTGCCAGCAGCCTGGGACAGGGGAGCTATGGC.

Worth noting for this clone: The read ends 3 residues early relative to the CDR3; the germline J gene fills the gap. V usage is TRBV4-1 and J usage is TRBJ2-5; 9 bases are a match to TRBD2. The CDR3 extends over 18 amino acids. After removal of 1 base from V and 2 bases from J, the junction contained 11 bases not matched to a gene. Germline values: CDR1 MGHRA, CDR2 YSYEKL. The DNA read from the CDR3 is TGCGCCAGCAGCCAAGGGGGGCTAGCGGGGCCCCCTCAAGAGACC. Amino acids: CASSQGGLAGPPQET. The entire CDR3 is CASSQGGLAGPPQETQYF.

Points on this clone: The read falls 3 residues short of the CDR3 end, and the missing part is taken from the germline J gene. The chain is built from TRBV19 and TRBJ2-3, with TRBD2 matching over 11 bases. Germline V gene sequence: CDR1 LNHDA, CDR2 SQIVND (reference sequence). The CDR3 loop spans 16 amino acids. V was pared by 4 bases and J by 3 bases, with 6 bases of the junction left unmatched. The CDR3 sequence is CASSTLAGGRTDTQYF. CDR3 DNA (partial): TGTGCCAGTAGTACCCTAGCGGGAGGTCGGACAGATACG.

As concerns this clone: Read data end 3 residues before the CDR3 end; the end is taken from the germline J gene. The rearrangement uses TRBV11-1 and TRBJ2-2; TRBD1 is a possible D gene (5 bases). Germline assignment: CDR1 SGHAT and CDR2 FQDESV (reference sequence). There are 14 residues in the CDR3. Trimming shortened V by 2 bases and J by 5 bases, and 9 bases separated the two germline ends. CDR3 DNA (partial): TGTGCCAGCAGCTTAAACCAGGGAACCGGGGAG. This sequence encodes CASSLNQGTGE. The whole CDR3 protein is CASSLNQGTGELFF.

CDR3 DNA, as far as it was read: TGTGCCAGAAGCTTGGAACAGGGGGCGAGAAACACC. It yields the protein CARSLEQGARNT. In full, the CDR3 is CARSLEQGARNTIYF. The rearrangement links TRBV5-3 to TRBJ1-3; 9 nucleotides agree with TRBD1. The CDR3 is cut off 3 residues early in the read; its end comes from the germline J gene. TRBV5-3 is an open reading frame, and its role is uncertain. V lost 0 bases and J lost 5; bases outside the gene matches: 3. This CDR3 has 15 residues.

A remark on this clone: Read sequence stops 3 residues before the CDR3 end, and the germline J gene provides the missing end. The V gene is TRBV12-3 or TRBV12-4, the J gene TRBJ2-1, with 7 bases matching TRBD2. V shed 1 base and J 5 bases; nucleotides not matched to a gene: 11. The CDR3 consists of 17 residues. The CDR3 sequence: CASSLGFGGSNDNEQFF. The sequenced CDR3 bases are TGTGCCAGCAGTTTAGGGTTCGGCGGGAGTAACGACAATGAG.

A word on this clone: Coverage ceases 3 residues before the CDR3 finishes, and the germline J gene fills in the end. The V and J genes are TRBV2 and TRBJ2-1, with 7 bases identical to TRBD1. CDR3 length: 15 residues. V shed 2 bases and J 1 base; nucleotides not matched to a gene: 2. Germline V lookup: CDR1 SNHLY, CDR2 FYNNEI. The CDR3 protein is CASSEQQGSYNEQFF. The sequenced part of the CDR3 DNA is TGTGCCAGCAGTGAACAACAGGGGTCCTACAATGAG.

As for this clone: The sequence runs out 3 residues before the end of the CDR3; the remainder is reconstructed from the germline J gene. The V gene is TRBV30, the J gene TRBJ1-1; 8 nucleotides match TRBD1. J lost 4 bases, V lost 3 bases, and 7 bases had no gene match. The CDR3 covers 14 residues. CDR1 is GTSNPN, CDR2 SVGIG, per germline (reference sequence). CDR3 DNA (partial): TGTGCCTGGAGAGAGACAGGGGTGGGCACTGAA. Its protein is CAWRETGVGTE. In full, the CDR3 reads CAWRETGVGTEAFF.

Regarding this clone: The read is 3 residues too short to cover the CDR3 end, so that end is filled in from the germline J gene. This sequence joins TRBV7-3 and TRBJ2-1, with 13 bases matching TRBD2. With 5 bases clipped from V and 4 bases from J, the junction kept 8 bases outside the gene matches. The CDR3 sequence is 17 residues long. The germline V gene encodes CDR1 SGHTA and CDR2 FQGTGA. The CDR3 here is CASSPKGLAGTYNEQFF. CDR3 DNA, as far as it was read: TGTGCCAGCAGCCCGAAGGGACTAGCGGGGACATACAATGAG. The full variable domain, rest sourced from reference TRBV7-3 and TRBJ2-1, is GAGVSQTPSNKVTEKGKYVELRCDPISGHTALYWYRQSLGQGPEFLIYFQGTGAADDSGLPNDRFFAVRPEGSVSTLKIQRTERGDSAVYLCASSPKGLAGTYNEQFFGPGTRLTVL.